This T cell receptor beta chain is drawn from a study of blood T cell repertoires in COVID-19. Study overall: Samples of COVID-19 (acute and convalescent) were obtained from the United States, Italy and Spain.

V was cut by 6 bases and J by 0 bases, with 8 bases left in between. This CDR3 is built from 13 residues. Clones were read by immunoSEQ multiplex PCR, and TCRdb kept only the in-frame ones, dropping some. The data show 150,000 or so clones, 84% seen once. This clone was counted a few times. V is TRBV12-3 or TRBV12-4 and J is TRBJ2-5; D is ambiguous. Sequencing input: PBMCs or T cells enriched from blood (not recorded which). The TCR was taken from a woman aged 50 to 60 who had been exposed to COVID-19. The chain's CDR3 is CASRHTYQETQYF. The CDR3 DNA sequence: TGTGCCAGCAGACATACGTACCAAGAGACCCAGTACTTC.